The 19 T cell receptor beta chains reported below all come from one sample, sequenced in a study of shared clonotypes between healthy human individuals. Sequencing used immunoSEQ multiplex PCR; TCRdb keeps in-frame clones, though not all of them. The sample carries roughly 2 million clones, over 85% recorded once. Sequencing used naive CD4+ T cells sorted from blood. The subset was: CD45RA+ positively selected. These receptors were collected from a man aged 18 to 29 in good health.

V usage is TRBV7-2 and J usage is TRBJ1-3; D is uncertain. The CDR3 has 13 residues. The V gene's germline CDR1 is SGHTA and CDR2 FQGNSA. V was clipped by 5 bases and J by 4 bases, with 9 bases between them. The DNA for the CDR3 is TGTGCCAGCAGCAGAGGAGACGGAAACACCATATATTTT. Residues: CASSRGDGNTIYF.

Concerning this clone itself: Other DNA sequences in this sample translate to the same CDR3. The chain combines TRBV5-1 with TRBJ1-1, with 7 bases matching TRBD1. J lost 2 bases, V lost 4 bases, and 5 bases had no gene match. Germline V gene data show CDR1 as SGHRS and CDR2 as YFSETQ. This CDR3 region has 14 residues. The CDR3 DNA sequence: TGCGCCAGCAGCCCGGGACAGCCAAACACTGAAGCTTTCTTT. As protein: CASSPGQPNTEAFF.

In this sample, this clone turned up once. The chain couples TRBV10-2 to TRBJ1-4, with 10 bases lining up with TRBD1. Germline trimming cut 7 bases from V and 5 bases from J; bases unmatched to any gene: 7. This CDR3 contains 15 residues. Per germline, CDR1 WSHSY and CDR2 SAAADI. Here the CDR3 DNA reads TGCGCCAGCACACCCGGGACAGGGGCAAATGAAAAACTGTTTTTT. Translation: CASTPGTGANEKLFF.

This chain's CDR3 is CASSLEGAVNTEAFF. CDR3 nucleotides: TGTGCCAGCAGCTTAGAGGGGGCAGTGAACACTGAAGCTTTCTTT. The chain carries TRBV11-2 and TRBJ1-1; tentatively, D is TRBD1 (6 bases). CDR1 and CDR2 (germline): SGHAT, FQNNGV. The CDR3 is 15 residues long. V lost 0 bases, J lost 0 bases, and 8 bases lay in between.

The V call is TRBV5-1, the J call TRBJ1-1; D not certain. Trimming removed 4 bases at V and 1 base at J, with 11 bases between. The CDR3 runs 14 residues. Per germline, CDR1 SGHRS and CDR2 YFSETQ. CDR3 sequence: CASSGPHQNTEAFF. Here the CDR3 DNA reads TGCGCCAGCAGCGGGCCGCACCAGAACACTGAAGCTTTCTTT.

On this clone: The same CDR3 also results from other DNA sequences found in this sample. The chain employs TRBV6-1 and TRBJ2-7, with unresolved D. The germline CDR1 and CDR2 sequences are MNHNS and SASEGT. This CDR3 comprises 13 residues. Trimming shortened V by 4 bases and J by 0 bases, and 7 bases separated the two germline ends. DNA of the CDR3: TGTGCCAGCAGTGTCCGAGACTCCTACGAGCAGTACTTC. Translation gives CASSVRDSYEQYF.

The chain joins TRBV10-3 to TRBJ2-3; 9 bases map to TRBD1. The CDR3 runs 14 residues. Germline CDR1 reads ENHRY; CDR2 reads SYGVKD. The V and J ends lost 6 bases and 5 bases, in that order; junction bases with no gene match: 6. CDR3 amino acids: CAIRRTGDKDTQYF. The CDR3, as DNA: TGTGCCATCAGAAGGACAGGGGACAAAGATACGCAGTATTTT.

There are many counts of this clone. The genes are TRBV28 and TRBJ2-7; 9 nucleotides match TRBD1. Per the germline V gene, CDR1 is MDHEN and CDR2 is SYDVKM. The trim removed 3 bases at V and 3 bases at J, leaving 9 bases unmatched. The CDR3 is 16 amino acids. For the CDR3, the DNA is TGTGCCAGCAGTTTGCCGTGGACAGGGGAACGCTACGAGCAGTACTTC. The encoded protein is CASSLPWTGERYEQYF.

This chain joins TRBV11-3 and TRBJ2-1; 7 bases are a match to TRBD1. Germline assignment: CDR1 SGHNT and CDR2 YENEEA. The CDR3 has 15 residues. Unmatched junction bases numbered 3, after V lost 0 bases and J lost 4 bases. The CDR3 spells CASSLDGTAYNEQFF. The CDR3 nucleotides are TGTGCCAGCAGCTTAGACGGGACAGCGTACAATGAGCAGTTCTTC.

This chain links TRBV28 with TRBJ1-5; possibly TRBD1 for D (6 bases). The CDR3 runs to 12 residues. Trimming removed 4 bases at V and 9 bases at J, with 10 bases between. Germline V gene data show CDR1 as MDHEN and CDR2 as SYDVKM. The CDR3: CASSSGARPQHF. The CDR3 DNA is TGTGCCAGCAGTTCAGGGGCCAGGCCCCAGCATTTT.

CDR3 region: CASSGPGFVYEQYF. The CDR3 nucleotides read TGTGCCAGCAGTGGGCCGGGATTCGTTTACGAGCAGTACTTC. The rearrangement uses TRBV28 and TRBJ2-7, with TRBD2 as a possible D gene (5 bases). CDR1 is MDHEN, CDR2 SYDVKM, per germline. This CDR3 region has 14 residues. Trimming left V 5 bases short and J 4 bases short, with 15 bases between.

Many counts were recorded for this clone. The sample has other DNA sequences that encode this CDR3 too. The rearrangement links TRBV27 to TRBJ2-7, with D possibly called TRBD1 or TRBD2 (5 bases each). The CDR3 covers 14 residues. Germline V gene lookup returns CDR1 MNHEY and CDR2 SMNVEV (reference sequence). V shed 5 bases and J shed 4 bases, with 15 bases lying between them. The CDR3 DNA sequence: TGTGCCAGCAGTAGCGGTATGGCAGGGTACGAGCAGTACTTC. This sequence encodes CASSSGMAGYEQYF.

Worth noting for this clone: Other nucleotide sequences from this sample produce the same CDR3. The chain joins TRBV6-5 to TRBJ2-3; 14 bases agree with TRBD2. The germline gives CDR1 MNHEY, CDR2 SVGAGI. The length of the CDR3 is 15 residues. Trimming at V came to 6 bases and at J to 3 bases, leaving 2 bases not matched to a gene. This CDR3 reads CASRRLAGGTDTQYF. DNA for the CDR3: TGTGCCAGCAGACGACTAGCGGGGGGGACAGATACGCAGTATTTT.

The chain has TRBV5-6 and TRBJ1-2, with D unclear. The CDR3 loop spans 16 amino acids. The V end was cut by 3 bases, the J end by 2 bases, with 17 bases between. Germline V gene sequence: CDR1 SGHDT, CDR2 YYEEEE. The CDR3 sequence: CASSSGESYFNYGYTF. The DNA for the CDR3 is TGTGCCAGCAGCTCTGGGGAAAGTTATTTCAACTATGGCTACACCTTC. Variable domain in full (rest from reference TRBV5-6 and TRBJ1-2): DAGVTQSPTHLIKTRGQQVTLRCSPKSGHDTVSWYQQALGQGPQFIFQYYEEEERQRGNFPDRFSGHQFPNYSSELNVNALLLGDSALYLCASSSGESYFNYGYTFGSGTRLTVV.

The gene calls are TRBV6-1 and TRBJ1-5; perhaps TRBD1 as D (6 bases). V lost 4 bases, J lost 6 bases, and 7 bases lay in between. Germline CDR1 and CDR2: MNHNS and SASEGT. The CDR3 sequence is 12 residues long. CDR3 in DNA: TGTGCCAGCAGTGTACAGGGTCAGCCCCAGCATTTT. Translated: CASSVQGQPQHF.

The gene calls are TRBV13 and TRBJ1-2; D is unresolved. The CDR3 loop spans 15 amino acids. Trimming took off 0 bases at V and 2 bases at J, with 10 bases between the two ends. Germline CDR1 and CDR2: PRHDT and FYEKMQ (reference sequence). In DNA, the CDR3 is TGTGCCAGCAGCTTAGGCGACTTCCTAAACTATGGCTACACCTTC. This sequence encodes CASSLGDFLNYGYTF.

CDR3 region: CSTQTGTEAFF. The CDR3 bases are TGCAGTACTCAGACGGGCACTGAAGCTTTCTTT. The V gene is TRBV20-1, the J gene TRBJ1-1; D is ambiguous. CDR1 is DFQATT and CDR2 is SNEGSKA in the germline V gene (reference sequence). CDR3 length: 11 residues. The V gene lost 8 bases and the J gene lost 4 bases, with 11 bases spanning the gap.

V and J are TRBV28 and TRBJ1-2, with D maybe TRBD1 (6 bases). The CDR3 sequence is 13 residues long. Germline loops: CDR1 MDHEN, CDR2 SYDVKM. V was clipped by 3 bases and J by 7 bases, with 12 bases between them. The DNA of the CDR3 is TGTGCCAGCAGTTTGAGGGGGGGATCTGGCTACACCTTC. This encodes CASSLRGGSGYTF.

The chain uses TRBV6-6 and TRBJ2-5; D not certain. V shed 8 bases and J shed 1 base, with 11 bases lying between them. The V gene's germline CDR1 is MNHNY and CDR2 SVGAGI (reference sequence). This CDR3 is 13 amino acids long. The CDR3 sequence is CASVLAAQETQYF. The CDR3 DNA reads TGTGCCAGCGTCCTTGCGGCCCAAGAGACCCAGTACTTC.